The 30 T cell receptor beta chains listed next were all sequenced from one sample in a study of response to subunit inactivated influenza vaccine. MiXCR, run by TCRdb on the RT-PCR reads, gives a single entry per CDR3 protein. This sample has approximately 520,000 distinct CDR3 sequences, with about 15% found just once. Sample: CD4+ T cells sorted from PBMCs, taken roughly 24 months after vaccination. The receptor source for this set is a man between 50 and 69 years old who received an inactivated influenza vaccine.

This clonotype showed up just once. CDR3 region: CASSFSTGLGGRNEQFF. The CDR3 bases are TGTGCCAGCAGTTTTTCCACGGGACTAGGGGGCCGTAATGAGCAGTTCTTC. The chain couples TRBV6-5 to TRBJ2-1; tentative D call: TRBD2 (8 bases). Germline V gives CDR1 MNHEY, CDR2 SVGAGI. The CDR3 runs 17 residues. V lost 4 bases, J lost 7 bases, and 23 bases lay in between.

This clonotype was counted between two and nine times. The rearrangement uses TRBV5-5 and TRBJ2-2; no reliable D call. This CDR3 contains 13 residues. The germline V gene encodes CDR1 SGHKS and CDR2 YYEKEE (reference sequence). Trimming stripped 4 bases from V and 7 bases from J, with 11 bases between. The CDR3 sequence: CASSGVWGGELFF. The CDR3 DNA sequence: TGTGCCAGCAGCGGCGTTTGGGGCGGGGAGCTGTTTTTT. Full variable domain (remainder filled in from reference TRBV5-5 and TRBJ2-2): DAGVTQSPTHLIKTRGQQVTLRCSPISGHKSVSWYQQVLGQGPQFIFQYYEKEERGRGNFPDRFSARQFPNYSSELNVNALLLGDSALYLCASSGVWGGELFFGEGSRLTVL.

In its sample, this clonotype was seen many times. In nucleotides, the CDR3 is TGCGCCAGCAGCTTGGGAGGGCTTCGGGACCTAGGTCACGAGCAGTACTTC. Amino acids: CASSLGGLRDLGHEQYF. The J gene is TRBJ2-7, the V gene TRBV5-1; the D call may be TRBD1 or TRBD2 (5 bases each). V was clipped by 0 bases and J by 5 bases, with 21 bases between them. The CDR3 runs 17 residues. Per the germline V gene, CDR1 is SGHRS and CDR2 is YFSETQ.

This clonotype came up a few times. The V and J genes are TRBV6-2 or TRBV6-3 and TRBJ2-7, with TRBD2 matching 7 bases. Germline CDR1 and CDR2: MNHEY and SVGEGT. The CDR3 covers 15 residues. J gave up 6 bases and V 5 bases, and 13 bases lay outside the gene matches. CDR3: CASSTELAIRREQYF. The CDR3 DNA reads as TGTGCCAGCAGTACGGAACTAGCGATAAGACGCGAGCAGTACTTC.

The chain has TRBV11-2 and TRBJ1-6; 7 nucleotides line up with TRBD1. The J segment lost 4 bases and the V segment lost 5 bases, leaving 5 bases of the junction unmatched. Germline loops: CDR1 SGHAT, CDR2 FQNNGV. This CDR3 comprises 15 residues. The CDR3 bases are TGTGCCAGCAGCCCTATACAGGGGTATAATTCACCCCTCCACTTT. Translated: CASSPIQGYNSPLHF.

The chain recombines TRBV7-2 with TRBJ2-7; possibly TRBD2 for D (5 bases). The CDR3 loop spans 15 amino acids. V lost 1 base, J lost 4 bases, and 14 bases lay in between. Germline lookup yields CDR1 SGHTA and CDR2 FQGNSA. DNA of the CDR3: TGTGCCAGCAGCTTAGATGTGGGAGTAGCATACGAGCAGTACTTC. Translating it yields CASSLDVGVAYEQYF. The variable domain in full, with the rest retrieved from reference TRBV7-2 and TRBJ2-7, is GAGVSQSPSNKVTEKGKDVELRCDPISGHTALYWYRQSLGQGLEFLIYFQGNSAPDKSGLPSDRFSAERTGGSVSTLTIQRTQQEDSAVYLCASSLDVGVAYEQYFGPGTRLTVT.

The rearrangement links TRBV12-5 to TRBJ2-1; D is perhaps TRBD2 (6 bases). The germline CDR1 and CDR2 sequences are LGHNT and FRNRAP. The CDR3 consists of 13 residues. With 1 base removed from V and 11 bases from J, the gap between germline ends came to 12 bases. Here the CDR3 reads CASGLGGGAKQFF. The DNA of the CDR3 is TGTGCTAGTGGTTTGGGCGGAGGGGCAAAGCAGTTCTTC.

The chain carries TRBV12-3 or TRBV12-4 and TRBJ2-7; D might be TRBD1 (6 bases). The ends were cut back, 2 bases at V and 1 base at J, with 12 bases in the middle. The CDR3 is made up of 15 amino acids. The CDR3 sequence is CASSLYITGSYEQYF. As DNA, the CDR3 is TGTGCCAGCAGTTTATACATCACAGGGTCCTACGAGCAGTACTTC.

This rearrangement joins TRBV5-1 to TRBJ2-1; 14 nucleotides match TRBD2. V dropped 4 bases and J dropped 4; count of bases not matched to a gene: 4. The CDR3 spans 16 residues. CDR1 SGHRS and CDR2 YFSETQ come from the germline V gene. The DNA for the CDR3 is TGCGCCAGCAGCATGGGACTAGCGGGGGCATACAATGAGCAGTTCTTC. Amino acids: CASSMGLAGAYNEQFF.

This clonotype occurred many times. The chain links TRBV10-3 to TRBJ1-2; the match to TRBD1 covers 8 bases. Per the germline V gene, CDR1 is ENHRY and CDR2 is SYGVKD. V was pared by 10 bases and J by 4 bases, with 8 bases of the junction left unmatched. The CDR3 contains 13 residues. CDR3 coding DNA: TGTGCCAACCAAGACAGGGGAACCTATGGCTACACCTTC. Protein: CANQDRGTYGYTF.

This clonotype was observed a handful of times. The J gene is TRBJ2-4, the V gene TRBV6-1; 8 bases agree with TRBD1. Germline V gives CDR1 MNHNS, CDR2 SASEGT. There are 14 residues in the CDR3. V shed 6 bases, J shed 1 base, and the junction held 2 bases outside the gene matches. CDR3 sequence reads: CASRRQGAKNIQYF. CDR3 nucleotide sequence: TGTGCCAGCAGGAGACAGGGGGCCAAAAACATTCAGTACTTC.

This clonotype was picked up a small number of times. The rearrangement joins TRBV6-1 to TRBJ1-3; the D gene is possibly TRBD1 (5 bases). Trimming took off 6 bases at V and 2 bases at J, with 11 bases between the two ends. From germline, CDR1 is MNHNS and CDR2 SASEGT. This CDR3 has 14 residues. CDR3 residues: CASRSGDAGNTIYF. The CDR3 DNA reads TGTGCCAGCAGGAGTGGGGACGCTGGAAACACCATATATTTT.

This clonotype was seen more than once but under ten times. This CDR3 is CASSESRLADEQFF. The DNA for the CDR3 is TGTGCCAGCAGTGAGTCTAGACTAGCGGATGAGCAGTTCTTC. The chain couples TRBV6-4 to TRBJ2-1; TRBD2 matches at 9 bases. The germline gives CDR1 MRHNA, CDR2 SNTAGT. Trimming removed 3 bases from V and 8 bases from J; junction bases left unmatched: 5. The CDR3 length is 14 residues.

The sample holds a few counts of this clonotype. The chain is built from TRBV9 and TRBJ2-3, with a weak D call TRBD2 (5 bases). V gave up 2 bases and J gave up 4 bases, with 11 bases separating them. CDR1 is SGDLS, CDR2 YYNGEE, per germline. The CDR3 is made up of 14 amino acids. Here the CDR3 reads CASSVGNGADTQYF. Here the CDR3 DNA reads TGTGCCAGCAGCGTTGGTAACGGGGCAGATACGCAGTATTTT.

This clonotype was seen a handful of times. V gene TRBV7-8 combines with J gene TRBJ1-1; 7 nucleotides line up with TRBD1. J lost 4 bases, V lost 2 bases, and 4 bases had no gene match. The CDR3 contains 14 residues. Germline-derived CDR1 and CDR2 are SGHVS and FQNEAQ. CDR3 residues: CASSLTRDSTEAFF. CDR3 DNA: TGTGCCAGCAGCTTAACCAGGGACAGCACTGAAGCTTTCTTT.

This clonotype was picked up a small number of times. V usage is TRBV6-1 and J usage is TRBJ1-5, with D perhaps matching TRBD1 (6 bases). The germline gives CDR1 MNHNS, CDR2 SASEGT. The V gene lost 0 bases and the J gene lost 2 bases, with 11 bases spanning the gap. This CDR3 is 16 amino acids long. The CDR3 bases are TGTGCCAGCAGTGAAGCGGGGGCCGCCGGCAATCAGCCCCAGCATTTT. Amino acids: CASSEAGAAGNQPQHF.

The gene calls are TRBV7-2 and TRBJ2-3, with 8 nucleotides matching TRBD1. Germline V gene lookup returns CDR1 SGHTA and CDR2 FQGNSA. This CDR3 is built from 15 residues. The junction had 8 bases not matched to a gene; V was cut back by 5 bases and J by 4 bases. In DNA form, the CDR3 reads TGTGCCAGCAGCACAGGACAGGGTTCCGCAGATACGCAGTATTTT. Translating gives CASSTGQGSADTQYF.

This clonotype was counted a few times. The CDR3 loop reads CASTLVGQGARGYTF. In nucleotides, the CDR3 is TGTGCCAGCACCTTGGTCGGACAGGGGGCGCGTGGCTACACCTTC. The chain is built from TRBV6-1 and TRBJ1-2, with TRBD1 matching over 11 bases. The CDR3 loop spans 15 amino acids. The trim removed 7 bases at V and 7 bases at J, leaving 11 bases unmatched. Germline V gene sequence: CDR1 MNHNS, CDR2 SASEGT.

This clonotype has ten or more counts. V is TRBV7-2 and J is TRBJ2-3; tentative D call: TRBD2 (5 bases). CDR1 is SGHTA and CDR2 is FQGNSA in the germline V gene. V was trimmed by 3 bases and J by 8 bases, leaving 18 bases between them. The CDR3 covers 15 residues. The CDR3 spells CASSFLHGGSGTQYF. CDR3 DNA sequence: TGTGCCAGCAGCTTTCTGCATGGAGGTTCGGGTACGCAGTATTTT.

This clonotype came up a few times. This chain uses TRBV5-6 with TRBJ2-7, with 11 bases identical to TRBD1. The CDR3 totals 15 residues. The junction had 2 bases not matched to a gene; V was cut back by 0 bases and J by 3 bases. Germline assignment: CDR1 SGHDT and CDR2 YYEEEE. The CDR3: CASSLVGTGGYEQYF. In DNA, the CDR3 is TGTGCCAGCAGCTTGGTCGGGACAGGGGGCTACGAGCAGTACTTC.

This clonotype was seen at least ten times. J is TRBJ1-5 and V is TRBV6-2 or TRBV6-3; no reliable D call. The V end lost 6 bases, the J end lost 2 bases, and 11 bases lay between the germline ends. In germline, CDR1 is MNHEY, CDR2 SVGEGT. The CDR3 runs 14 residues. CDR3 sequence (DNA): TGTGCCAGCAGGCGGGAGTCGGGCAATCAGCCCCAGCATTTT. Its protein product is CASRRESGNQPQHF.

This clonotype was seen a few times. The rearrangement uses TRBV5-1 and TRBJ2-2, with D possibly TRBD2 on 6 matching bases. This CDR3 has 15 residues. Germline CDR1 SGHRS, CDR2 YFSETQ. V was clipped by 0 bases and J by 6 bases, with 12 bases between them. CDR3 residues: CASSLGASDPGELFF. The DNA for the CDR3 is TGCGCCAGCAGCTTGGGTGCTAGCGATCCCGGGGAGCTGTTTTTT.

Notes on this clonotype: The germline gene is not matched at one end of the junction; a read error may be the cause. The V and J genes are TRBV2 and TRBJ2-7; D is perhaps TRBD1 (5 bases). The CDR3 spans 13 residues. CDR1 SNHLY and CDR2 FYNNEI come from the germline V gene. CDR3 loop: CASSEAPWQGTSF. DNA for the CDR3: TGTGCCAGCAGTGAAGCGCCGTGGCAGGGAACGTCCTTC.

Many counts were recorded for this clonotype. V is TRBV11-2 and J is TRBJ2-5, with TRBD2 matching 10 bases. This CDR3 spans 15 amino acids. V was pared by 5 bases and J by 1 base, with 4 bases of the junction left unmatched. Germline CDR1 SGHAT, CDR2 FQNNGV. The CDR3, as DNA: TGTGCCAGCAGCATTTCTAGCGGGAGCCAAGAGACCCAGTACTTC. It is translated as CASSISSGSQETQYF. The variable domain in full, completed from reference TRBV11-2 and TRBJ2-5, reads EAGVAQSPRYKIIEKRQSVAFWCNPISGHATLYWYQQILGQGPKLLIQFQNNGVVDDSQLPKDRFSAERLKGVDSTLKIQPAKLEDSAVYLCASSISSGSQETQYFGPGTRLLVL.

The rearrangement uses TRBV24-1 and TRBJ2-3, with 8 positions matching TRBD2. The germline gives CDR1 KGHDR, CDR2 SFDVKD. The CDR3 spans 16 residues. Trimming cost V 9 bases and J 2 bases; bases outside gene matches: 12. The CDR3 spells CATGTGGLQITDTQYF. The CDR3 nucleotides are TGTGCCACCGGGACGGGGGGGCTGCAGATCACAGATACGCAGTATTTT.

This chain links TRBV3-1 with TRBJ2-5, with D hard to call. Germline CDR1 LGHDT, CDR2 YNNKEL (reference sequence). The CDR3 totals 16 residues. V lost 0 bases to trimming and J lost 3 bases, with 14 bases between them. CDR3 amino acids: CASSQDQAGRKETQYF. The CDR3 nucleotides read TGTGCCAGCAGCCAAGATCAGGCAGGACGCAAAGAGACCCAGTACTTC.

The CDR3 nucleotides read TGTGCCAGCAGCCATCGCGGGACTAGCGGGAGTGAACCCACAGATACGCAGTATTTT. It yields the protein CASSHRGTSGSEPTDTQYF. The V call is TRBV4-2, the J call TRBJ2-3; 14 positions agree with TRBD2. Germline V gene data show CDR1 as LGHNA and CDR2 as YNFKEQ. Trimming cost V 3 bases and J 2 bases; bases outside gene matches: 10. The CDR3 runs 19 residues.

This clonotype was observed a handful of times. V usage is TRBV9 and J usage is TRBJ2-1; 10 bases are shared with TRBD2. The ends lost 0 bases at V and 4 bases at J; junction bases unmatched: 7. CDR1 is SGDLS, CDR2 YYNGEE, per germline. This CDR3 comprises 17 residues. CDR3 in DNA: TGTGCCAGCAGCGTAGAAGTGCTAGCGGGAGCATACAATGAGCAGTTCTTC. Amino acid sequence: CASSVEVLAGAYNEQFF.

This clonotype was counted a few times. The chain employs TRBV20-1 and TRBJ2-6, with a weak D call TRBD2 (5 bases). CDR3 length: 15 residues. Trimming removed 0 bases from V and 0 bases from J, with 6 bases in between. In germline, CDR1 is DFQATT, CDR2 SNEGSKA (reference sequence). The CDR3 sequence: CSARDGSSGANVLTF. CDR3 nucleotides: TGCAGTGCTAGAGATGGGAGCTCTGGGGCCAACGTCCTGACTTTC.

The CDR3 loop reads CASSDYPHNEQFF. The CDR3 region has the DNA TGTGCCAGCAGTGACTACCCTCACAATGAGCAGTTCTTC. The chain couples TRBV6-4 to TRBJ2-1, with D unclear. Trimming shortened V by 1 base and J by 5 bases, and 6 bases separated the two germline ends. This CDR3 is built from 13 residues. Germline CDR1 is MRHNA and CDR2 is SNTAGT.